The 26 T cell receptor beta chains reported below all come from one sample, sequenced in a study of T cell responses to AZD1222 COVID-19 vaccine (dated by TCRdb to the early 2020s). According to the study, the label for this sample's time point signals: about 28 days (+/-7) after the second vaccine dose. The protocol used for the library was the immunoSEQ multiplex PCR assay. The immuneACCESS repertoire file appears here via TCRdb, limited to in-frame rearrangements. These files lack a portion of the clones; in checked studies, under half of the deficit traces to unresolved V genes, and the cause of the others is not known. This sample comprises about 77,000 clones, under 95% of them detected only once. The biggest ten clones account for approximately 4.5% of the sample. This material consisted of peripheral blood, taken 28 days after the second AZD1222 dose. These TCRs come from an adult who received the AZD1222 COVID-19 vaccine.

The chain links TRBV5-1 to TRBJ1-2; D is unclear. Germline V CDR1 and CDR2: SGHRS, YFSETQ. CDR3 length: 14 residues. V shed 0 bases and J shed 8 bases, with 14 bases lying between them. The CDR3 DNA reads as TGCGCCAGCAGCTTGGCCCTACAAGATTGGGGCTACACCTTC. Residues: CASSLALQDWGYTF.

V usage is TRBV7-9 and J usage is TRBJ2-1; TRBD2 matches 10 bases. This CDR3 comprises 16 residues. Germline CDR1 reads SEHNR; CDR2 reads FQNEAQ (reference sequence). J was trimmed by 10 bases and V by 2 bases; bases with no gene match: 11. CDR3 region: CASSLQSLAGPGEQFF. The CDR3 nucleotides are TGTGCCAGCAGCTTACAATCACTAGCGGGACCGGGGGAGCAGTTCTTC.

The rearrangement uses TRBV4-1 and TRBJ2-2; D is unresolved. The CDR3 is made up of 15 amino acids. Germline CDR1 and CDR2: MGHRA and YSYEKL. Trimming stripped 7 bases from V and 7 bases from J, with 19 bases between. The CDR3, as DNA: TGCGCCAGCATGGTAGGGCCGAGATTTGGCGGGGAGCTGTTTTTT. Encoded protein: CASMVGPRFGGELFF.

The chain uses TRBV6-5 and TRBJ1-5; unclear D gene. Trimming removed 3 bases from V and 5 bases from J, with 8 bases in between. The CDR3 runs to 13 residues. The V gene's germline CDR1 is MNHEY and CDR2 SVGAGI. CDR3 sequence: CASSYRVDQPQHF. Here the CDR3 DNA reads TGTGCCAGCAGTTATCGGGTGGATCAGCCCCAGCATTTT.

The chain carries TRBV4-3 and TRBJ1-5; 7 nucleotides match TRBD1. The V gene's germline CDR1 is LGHNA and CDR2 YSLEER. The CDR3 is 13 amino acids. Trimming took 0 bases from V and 7 from J; bases not matched to a gene: 0. The CDR3 DNA sequence: TGCGCCAGCAGCCAAGAAGGGGGCCAGCCCCAGCATTTT. It encodes CASSQEGGQPQHF.

This rearrangement joins TRBV4-2 to TRBJ1-3; D remains ambiguous. The CDR3 totals 16 residues. Between the trimmed V and J ends, which lost 3 bases and 0 bases, there was a span of 12 bases. Germline V lookup: CDR1 LGHNA, CDR2 YNFKEQ. CDR3 in DNA: TGTGCCAGCAGCCATGTCGGAGACTCCTCTGGAAACACCATATATTTT. Encoded protein: CASSHVGDSSGNTIYF.

This clone was seen only once. As DNA, the CDR3 is TGTGCCAGCAGCTCCCCTCAGGAAATGGAATACGAGCAGTACTTC. Protein sequence: CASSSPQEMEYEQYF. The chain joins TRBV21-1 to TRBJ2-7; TRBD1, as called in the table, went unchecked against the DNA. TRBV21-1 is designated a pseudogene. The CDR3 consists of 15 residues.

The chain couples TRBV6-5 to TRBJ1-4; weak D call: TRBD1 (6 bases). This CDR3 spans 14 amino acids. V was pared by 6 bases and J by 7 bases, with 15 bases between. CDR1 and CDR2 (germline): MNHEY, SVGAGI. The CDR3 coding sequence is TGTGCCAGCAGCCCGCGGGGGCAGGGTGAAAAACTGTTTTTT. Translating gives CASSPRGQGEKLFF.

The chain uses TRBV7-6 and TRBJ1-1, with 8 bases that match TRBD1. The CDR3 contains 15 residues. The ends lost 3 bases at V and 5 bases at J; junction bases unmatched: 8. Germline-derived CDR1 and CDR2 are SGHVS and FNYEAQ. The CDR3 DNA follows: TGTGCCAGCAGCTTGCAGAGACAGGGGATAACTGAAGCTTTCTTT. This codes for CASSLQRQGITEAFF.

The V and J genes are TRBV30 and TRBJ1-3; 7 positions agree with TRBD1. Trimming at V came to 3 bases and at J to 0 bases, leaving 5 bases not matched to a gene. CDR1 is GTSNPN and CDR2 is SVGIG in the germline V gene (reference sequence). The CDR3 sequence is 15 residues long. The CDR3: CAWSPDRLSGNTIYF. CDR3 nucleotide sequence: TGTGCCTGGAGCCCGGACAGGCTCTCTGGAAACACCATATATTTT.

The chain couples TRBV10-1 to TRBJ1-2; possible D gene TRBD1, 6 bases. This CDR3 is built from 16 residues. Trimming removed 7 bases from V and 4 bases from J, with 22 bases in between. Germline CDR1 WNHNN, CDR2 SYGVQD (reference sequence). This chain's CDR3 is CASKQPERGVVYGYTF. CDR3 nucleotides: TGCGCCAGCAAACAACCGGAGAGGGGGGTGGTCTATGGCTACACCTTC.

V gene TRBV7-2 combines with J gene TRBJ2-7; TRBD1 aligns across 10 bases. The CDR3 runs to 14 residues. Germline loops: CDR1 SGHTA, CDR2 FQGNSA. V gave up 5 bases and J gave up 6 bases; unmatched junction bases: 7. CDR3 region: CASSADRGFGEQYF. The CDR3 nucleotides read TGTGCCAGCAGCGCGGACAGGGGGTTTGGCGAGCAGTACTTC.

The genes are TRBV28 and TRBJ1-2; 9 positions match TRBD1. The V segment lost 7 bases and the J segment 3 bases; nucleotides outside the gene matches: 6. Germline V lookup: CDR1 MDHEN, CDR2 SYDVKM. CDR3 length: 14 residues. In DNA, the CDR3 is TGTGCCAGCACTGGGGGACAGGGCGACTATGGCTACACCTTC. Translation gives CASTGGQGDYGYTF.

The chain uses TRBV12-5 and TRBJ1-1; D not certain. The V end lost 3 bases, the J end lost 3 bases, and 26 bases lay between the germline ends. Germline values: CDR1 LGHNT, CDR2 FRNRAP. The CDR3 contains 19 residues. The CDR3 region has the DNA TGTGCTAGTGGTTTTTTTCTTCCCCGGGGTCAGGCGAGAGACACTGAAGCTTTCTTT. It codes for CASGFFLPRGQARDTEAFF. Filled out from reference TRBV12-5 and TRBJ1-1, the complete variable domain reads DARVTQTPRHKVTEMGQEVTMRCQPILGHNTVFWYRQTMMQGLELLAYFRNRAPLDDSGMPKDRFSAEMPDATLATLKIQPSEPRDSAVYFCASGFFLPRGQARDTEAFFGQGTRLTVV.

The chain uses TRBV7-2 and TRBJ1-5; TRBD1 might be the D (5 bases). The V end lost 4 bases, the J end lost 4 bases, and 17 bases lay between the germline ends. Germline V gives CDR1 SGHTA, CDR2 FQGNSA. The CDR3 loop spans 16 amino acids. CDR3 amino acids: CASSSGAPLGNQPQHF. Written as DNA, the CDR3 is TGTGCCAGCAGCTCCGGGGCCCCTTTGGGAAATCAGCCCCAGCATTTT.

The chain joins TRBV7-2 to TRBJ2-2; no clear D gene. There are 14 residues in the CDR3. Per germline, CDR1 SGHTA and CDR2 FQGNSA. The V end was cut by 5 bases, the J end by 0 bases, with 7 bases between. The CDR3 sequence: CASSHSANTGELFF. DNA for the CDR3: TGTGCCAGCAGCCACAGCGCGAACACCGGGGAGCTGTTTTTT.

This clone showed up just a few times. The rearrangement links TRBV2 to TRBJ1-5; 11 bases map to TRBD1. The CDR3 length is 17 residues. CDR1 is SNHLY and CDR2 is FYNNEI in the germline V gene. The V gene end was trimmed by 4 bases and the J gene end by 8 bases; junction bases not matched to a gene: 13. DNA for the CDR3: TGTGCCAGCAGTGGGAATTGGGACAGGGGGATCTACAAGCCCCAGCATTTT. This translates into CASSGNWDRGIYKPQHF.

The rearrangement uses TRBV3-1 (or the pseudogene TRBV3-2) and TRBJ2-3; 9 bases are shared with TRBD1. Germline trimming cut 1 base from V and 2 bases from J; bases unmatched to any gene: 4. This CDR3 contains 16 residues. Germline V lookup: CDR1 LGHDT, CDR2 YNNKEL (reference sequence). CDR3 nucleotides: TGTGCCAGCAGCCAAGTGGGACAGGGTGCCACAGATACGCAGTATTTT. Protein sequence: CASSQVGQGATDTQYF.

The count of this clone is one. This chain connects TRBV25-1 to TRBJ1-2, with D perhaps TRBD1 (6 bases). Trimming took off 4 bases at V and 1 base at J, with 19 bases between the two ends. CDR1 and CDR2 from the germline V gene are MGHDK and SYGVNS. The CDR3 runs 17 residues. The CDR3 loop is CASSAPGGQGINYGYTF. As DNA, the CDR3 is TGTGCCAGCAGTGCCCCCGGGGGGCAGGGGATTAACTATGGCTACACCTTC.

This clone was seen a single time. This chain links TRBV7-6 with TRBJ2-6; perhaps D is TRBD1 or TRBD2 (6 bases each). The CDR3 sequence is 16 residues long. V dropped 1 base and J dropped 0 bases, with 7 bases sitting between them. Germline V lookup: CDR1 SGHVS, CDR2 FNYEAQ. CDR3 nucleotides: TGTGCCAGCAGCTTAGAGGGGGGCTCTGGGGCCAACGTCCTGACTTTC. Translating it yields CASSLEGGSGANVLTF.

The V gene is TRBV4-1, the J gene TRBJ1-2; TRBD1 agrees at 7 bases. This CDR3 is 13 amino acids long. V was pared by 5 bases and J by 4 bases, with 4 bases of the junction left unmatched. From germline, CDR1 is MGHRA and CDR2 YSYEKL. The CDR3 DNA is TGCGCCAGCAGCTACAGGGGTTTCTATGGCTACACCTTC. Its protein product is CASSYRGFYGYTF.

The rearrangement uses TRBV2 and TRBJ2-3; 12 bases are a match to TRBD2. This CDR3 is built from 18 residues. In germline, CDR1 is SNHLY, CDR2 FYNNEI. The trim removed 3 bases at V and 2 bases at J, leaving 9 bases unmatched. As DNA, the CDR3 is TGTGCCAGCAGTGAGAGGGGACTAGCGGGCTCTTACACAGATACGCAGTATTTT. Its translation: CASSERGLAGSYTDTQYF.

This clone was recorded only once. The V and J genes are TRBV2 and TRBJ2-3; D ambiguous. Germline V lookup: CDR1 SNHLY, CDR2 FYNNEI. The ends were cut back, 3 bases at V and 0 bases at J, with 13 bases in the middle. The CDR3 has 16 amino acids. The CDR3 protein is CASSDVRKQSTDTQYF. CDR3 sequence (DNA): TGTGCCAGCAGTGATGTCCGGAAACAAAGCACAGATACGCAGTATTTT.

CDR3: CASSLRLREATDTQYF. Here the CDR3 DNA reads TGTGCCAGCAGCTTGCGTTTGCGGGAGGCCACAGATACGCAGTATTTT. The J gene is TRBJ2-3, the V gene TRBV5-4, with 8 nucleotides matching TRBD2. The CDR3 has 16 residues. Germline lookup yields CDR1 SGHNT and CDR2 YYREEE (reference sequence). The V and J ends lost 1 base and 2 bases, in that order; junction bases with no gene match: 6.

The chain couples TRBV5-1 to TRBJ1-6; no clear D gene. This CDR3 has 15 amino acids. The germline gives CDR1 SGHRS, CDR2 YFSETQ. V was shortened by 8 bases and J by 8 bases, with 20 bases between the two germline ends. The CDR3 reads CASAVVGQEDSPLHF. The CDR3, as DNA: TGCGCCAGTGCCGTGGTAGGTCAGGAGGATTCACCCCTCCACTTT.

The CDR3: CASSPTSGASSYEQYF. In DNA, the CDR3 is TGTGCCAGCAGCCCGACTAGCGGGGCAAGCTCCTACGAGCAGTACTTC. This chain joins TRBV6-6 and TRBJ2-7; 11 positions match TRBD2. The germline V gene has CDR1 MNHNY and CDR2 SVGAGI (reference sequence). Trimming removed 6 bases from V and 0 bases from J; junction bases left unmatched: 7. This CDR3 has 16 amino acids.